Below, 25 T cell receptor beta chains from the same sample are listed, as sequenced in a study of T cells in tuberculosis. Sequencing was performed with immunoSEQ multiplex PCR; in TCRdb, only in-frame clones are kept and a portion is missing. The sample records 35,000 to 55,000 clones, nearly 95% being singletons. Sequencing was carried out using PBMCs. These receptors were taken from a donor under 30 with latent tuberculosis or without tuberculosis infection.

This clone was observed once. The chain recombines TRBV5-1 with TRBJ2-1; TRBD2 matches at 11 bases. This CDR3 is 16 amino acids long. V was pared by 0 bases and J by 9 bases, with 8 bases of the junction left unmatched. Per the germline V gene, CDR1 is SGHRS and CDR2 is YFSETQ. The CDR3 reads CASSLVSGRAQTEQFF. The CDR3 nucleotides are TGCGCCAGCAGCTTGGTTAGCGGGAGGGCCCAGACTGAGCAGTTCTTC.

This chain joins TRBV7-9 and TRBJ2-2; 7 positions match TRBD2. The germline CDR1 and CDR2 sequences are SEHNR and FQNEAQ (reference sequence). With V trimmed by 0 bases and J by 5 bases, 12 bases remained unmatched. CDR3 length: 18 amino acids. Here the CDR3 DNA reads TGTGCCAGCAGCTTAGCTCCCTGGTTAGCGGGTGGTACCGGGGAGCTGTTTTTT. Its translation: CASSLAPWLAGGTGELFF.

The rearrangement links TRBV19 to TRBJ1-2, with TRBD1 as a possible D gene (6 bases). The CDR3 has 13 residues. V was clipped by 3 bases and J by 4 bases, with 9 bases between them. From germline, CDR1 is LNHDA and CDR2 SQIVND (reference sequence). CDR3 residues: CASSIPQGYGYTF. CDR3 in DNA: TGTGCCAGTAGTATCCCACAGGGCTATGGCTACACCTTC. Full variable domain (outside the CDR3, taken from reference TRBV19 and TRBJ1-2): DGGITQSPKYLFRKEGQNVTLSCEQNLNHDAMYWYRQDPGQGLRLIYYSQIVNDFQKGDIAEGYSVSREKKESFPLTVTSAQKNPTAFYLCASSIPQGYGYTFGSGTRLTVV.

This chain joins TRBV28 and TRBJ2-6; 7 positions match TRBD1. Germline assignment: CDR1 MDHEN and CDR2 SYDVKM. V lost 3 bases to trimming and J lost 2 bases; unmatched junction nucleotides: 7. CDR3 size: 17 residues. CDR3 sequence: CASSFRGGTAGANVLTF. CDR3 nucleotide sequence: TGTGCCAGCAGTTTCAGAGGGGGCACGGCTGGGGCCAACGTCCTGACTTTC. Supplemented by reference TRBV28 and TRBJ2-6, the full variable domain reads DVKVTQSSRYLVKRTGEKVFLECVQDMDHENMFWYRQDPGLGLRLIYFSYDVKMKEKGDIPEGYSVSREKKERFSLILESASTNQTSMYLCASSFRGGTAGANVLTFGAGSRLTVL.

This clone was counted once. The chain carries TRBV11-2 and TRBJ2-3; D is undetermined. Per the germline V gene, CDR1 is SGHAT and CDR2 is FQNNGV. The ends were cut back, 4 bases at V and 5 bases at J, with 16 bases in the middle. CDR3 length: 15 amino acids. Here the CDR3 DNA reads TGTGCCAGCAGCTCGCCCTTAACTTCGGGAGATACGCAGTATTTT. This encodes CASSSPLTSGDTQYF.

The chain recombines TRBV4-1 with TRBJ2-1; 9 bases fit TRBD2. V dropped 2 bases and J dropped 6; count of bases not matched to a gene: 5. The CDR3 totals 15 residues. Germline loops: CDR1 MGHRA, CDR2 YSYEKL. The CDR3 DNA reads as TGCGCCAGCAGCCAACAGCTAGCGGGGATCAATGAGCAGTTCTTC. Residues: CASSQQLAGINEQFF.

This clone was recorded once. This chain uses TRBV2 with TRBJ2-4, with 7 positions matching TRBD1. This CDR3 comprises 13 residues. V shed 8 bases, J shed 7 bases, and the junction held 8 bases outside the gene matches. The germline gives CDR1 SNHLY, CDR2 FYNNEI. The CDR3, as DNA: TGTGCCAGCGGCAGAGAACAGGGGAACATTCAGTACTTC. Its translation: CASGREQGNIQYF.

This sequence joins TRBV10-1 and TRBJ2-1, with TRBD2 matching 11 bases. Germline lookup yields CDR1 WNHNN and CDR2 SYGVQD (reference sequence). V lost 4 bases, J lost 5 bases, and 7 bases stayed unmatched. The CDR3 covers 16 residues. CDR3 protein: CASSVGLAGGHNEQFF. The CDR3 DNA is TGCGCCAGCAGTGTGGGCCTAGCGGGGGGACACAATGAGCAGTTCTTC.

The genes are TRBV19 and TRBJ1-5; maybe TRBD1 (6 bases). Trimming pared 6 bases from V and 6 bases from J, leaving 18 bases between. The CDR3 covers 15 residues. Germline values: CDR1 LNHDA, CDR2 SQIVND (reference sequence). CDR3 DNA sequence: TGTGCCAGTAGGCGGCCGGGGGGCGCGGGTCAGCCCCAGCATTTT. Protein product: CASRRPGGAGQPQHF.

V usage is TRBV6-1 and J usage is TRBJ2-1; D possibly corresponds to TRBD2 (5 bases). Germline-derived CDR1 and CDR2 are MNHNS and SASEGT. The CDR3 extends over 18 amino acids. The germline V and J ends were trimmed by 2 bases and 0 bases, with 17 bases remaining between them. The CDR3 loop reads CASSEMAGGVSSYNEQFF. DNA for the CDR3: TGTGCCAGCAGTGAAATGGCGGGTGGAGTTTCCTCCTACAATGAGCAGTTCTTC.

The rearrangement joins TRBV4-1 to TRBJ1-1, with 7 bases aligning to TRBD1. Germline lookup yields CDR1 MGHRA and CDR2 YSYEKL. Trimming took 3 bases from V and 4 from J; bases not matched to a gene: 5. The CDR3 extends over 14 amino acids. DNA for the CDR3: TGCGCCAGCAGCCATTTGGACAGGACCACTGAAGCTTTCTTT. Translation gives CASSHLDRTTEAFF.

The chain joins TRBV18 to TRBJ1-4, with D tentatively TRBD1 (5 bases). The CDR3 is 15 amino acids. The germline V gene has CDR1 KGHSH and CDR2 LQKENI. V was cut by 4 bases and J by 5 bases, with 14 bases left in between. The CDR3 here is CASSQRKTENEKLFF. As DNA, the CDR3 is TGTGCCAGCTCACAACGGAAGACAGAGAATGAAAAACTGTTTTTT.

This clone is a singleton in its sample. This chain connects TRBV5-1 to TRBJ1-1; D remains ambiguous. Trimming shortened V by 1 base and J by 1 base, and 11 bases separated the two germline ends. The CDR3 has 15 amino acids. Germline V gives CDR1 SGHRS, CDR2 YFSETQ. DNA of the CDR3: TGCGCCAGCAGCTTGTCGGGGAAGGAGAACACTGAAGCTTTCTTT. Translating it yields CASSLSGKENTEAFF.

V and J are TRBV5-1 and TRBJ2-7; TRBD2 matches at 7 bases. V dropped 4 bases and J dropped 3; count of bases not matched to a gene: 10. Looked up from germline, CDR1 is SGHRS and CDR2 is YFSETQ. This CDR3 is built from 15 residues. The CDR3 nucleotides are TGCGCCAGCAGCGTAAGTTCGGGGGACTACTACGAGCAGTACTTC. As protein: CASSVSSGDYYEQYF. Variable domain in full (rest from reference TRBV5-1 and TRBJ2-7): KAGVTQTPRYLIKTRGQQVTLSCSPISGHRSVSWYQQTPGQGLQFLFEYFSETQRNKGNFPGRFSGRQFSNSRSEMNVSTLELGDSALYLCASSVSSGDYYEQYFGPGTRLTVT.

The chain uses TRBV28 and TRBJ2-7, with a weak D call TRBD1 (6 bases). CDR1 and CDR2 from the germline V gene are MDHEN and SYDVKM. The length of the CDR3 is 18 residues. V was clipped by 2 bases and J by 3 bases, with 23 bases between them. The CDR3 coding sequence is TGTGCCAGCAGTTTACCCCCGGCTACAGTTGGGGACATCTACGAGCAGTACTTC. Its protein product is CASSLPPATVGDIYEQYF.

V is TRBV21-1 and J is TRBJ2-1; the table assigns TRBD1, which was not confirmed against the DNA. TRBV21-1 is flagged as a pseudogene. This CDR3 region has 14 residues. CDR3 DNA: TGTGCCAGCAGCAATAGAAAGGGGAACAATGAGCAGTTCTTC. Its translation: CASSNRKGNNEQFF.

Of note for this clone: One junction end does not reproduce the germline sequence, and a read error may be involved. The V and J genes are TRBV20-1 and TRBJ2-1; no definite D call. From germline, CDR1 is DFQATT and CDR2 SNEGSKA (reference sequence). This CDR3 has 11 residues. In nucleotides, the CDR3 is TGCAGTGCTAGTCTCTCACTCGCGAAGATCTTC. Translated: CSASLSLAKIF.

This sequence joins TRBV29-1 and TRBJ2-6; 9 nucleotides match TRBD1. Germline V gives CDR1 SQVTM, CDR2 ANQGSEA. This CDR3 region has 15 residues. The V gene end was trimmed by 4 bases and the J gene end by 2 bases; junction bases not matched to a gene: 3. This chain's CDR3 is CSVVWDRAGANVLTF. CDR3 nucleotides: TGCAGCGTTGTATGGGACAGGGCTGGGGCCAACGTCCTGACTTTC.

J is TRBJ2-1 and V is TRBV19; TRBD2 agrees at 13 bases. There are 18 residues in the CDR3. The ends lost 4 bases at V and 3 bases at J; junction bases unmatched: 9. Germline V lookup: CDR1 LNHDA, CDR2 SQIVND (reference sequence). The CDR3 sequence: CASSTPWTSGRFYNEQFF. The CDR3 DNA sequence: TGTGCCAGTAGTACCCCCTGGACTAGCGGGAGATTCTACAATGAGCAGTTCTTC.

The chain recombines TRBV9 with TRBJ1-1; D call uncertain. Germline V gene data show CDR1 as SGDLS and CDR2 as YYNGEE. The CDR3 sequence is 16 residues long. Trimming left V 0 bases short and J 0 bases short, with 12 bases between. CDR3 sequence: CASSVEGGQMNTEAFF. DNA for the CDR3: TGTGCCAGCAGCGTAGAAGGAGGTCAGATGAACACTGAAGCTTTCTTT. The variable domain in full, completed from reference TRBV9 and TRBJ1-1, reads DSGVTQTPKHLITATGQRVTLRCSPRSGDLSVYWYQQSLDQGLQFLIQYYNGEERAKGNILERFSAQQFPDLHSELNLSSLELGDSALYFCASSVEGGQMNTEAFFGQGTRLTVV.

This rearrangement joins TRBV19 to TRBJ1-2; 11 bases match TRBD1. The trim removed 5 bases at V and 3 bases at J, leaving 5 bases unmatched. This CDR3 has 15 amino acids. From germline, CDR1 is LNHDA and CDR2 SQIVND (reference sequence). This CDR3 reads CASSLRDRGDYGYTF. The CDR3 DNA reads as TGTGCCAGTAGTCTCCGGGACAGGGGGGACTATGGCTACACCTTC.

The chain uses TRBV4-1 and TRBJ1-2; the D gene is possibly TRBD1 (5 bases). Trimming stripped 3 bases from V and 2 bases from J, with 13 bases between. Germline loops: CDR1 MGHRA, CDR2 YSYEKL. CDR3 length equals 15 residues. The CDR3 loop is CASSQPGLMNYGYTF. In nucleotides, the CDR3 is TGCGCCAGCAGCCAGCCGGGACTTATGAACTATGGCTACACCTTC.

This chain links TRBV6-4 with TRBJ2-2; TRBD2 matches 8 bases. From germline, CDR1 is MRHNA and CDR2 SNTAGT. The CDR3 covers 15 residues. Unmatched junction bases numbered 6, after V lost 2 bases and J lost 7 bases. CDR3 amino acids: CASSDPAGDIGELFF. The CDR3 DNA reads TGTGCCAGCAGTGACCCAGCGGGAGATATCGGGGAGCTGTTTTTT.

The V and J genes are TRBV29-1 and TRBJ1-3; 11 bases are shared with TRBD1. Looked up from germline, CDR1 is SQVTM and CDR2 is ANQGSEA. The CDR3 length is 17 residues. Trimming at V came to 6 bases and at J to 6 bases, leaving 16 bases not matched to a gene. The CDR3 loop reads CSVLLRTGGLPTNTIYF. As DNA, the CDR3 is TGCAGCGTCCTCTTGAGGACAGGGGGCTTACCGACAAACACCATATATTTT.

There are a few counts of this clone. The CDR3 nucleotides read TGTGCCAGCAGCTTATACAGGGGTGACAATCAGCCCCAGCATTTT. Protein product: CASSLYRGDNQPQHF. The chain carries TRBV5-6 and TRBJ1-5, with TRBD1 identical over 7 bases. Germline CDR1 reads SGHDT; CDR2 reads YYEEEE. This CDR3 comprises 15 residues. Trimming took 2 bases from V and 3 from J; bases not matched to a gene: 5.